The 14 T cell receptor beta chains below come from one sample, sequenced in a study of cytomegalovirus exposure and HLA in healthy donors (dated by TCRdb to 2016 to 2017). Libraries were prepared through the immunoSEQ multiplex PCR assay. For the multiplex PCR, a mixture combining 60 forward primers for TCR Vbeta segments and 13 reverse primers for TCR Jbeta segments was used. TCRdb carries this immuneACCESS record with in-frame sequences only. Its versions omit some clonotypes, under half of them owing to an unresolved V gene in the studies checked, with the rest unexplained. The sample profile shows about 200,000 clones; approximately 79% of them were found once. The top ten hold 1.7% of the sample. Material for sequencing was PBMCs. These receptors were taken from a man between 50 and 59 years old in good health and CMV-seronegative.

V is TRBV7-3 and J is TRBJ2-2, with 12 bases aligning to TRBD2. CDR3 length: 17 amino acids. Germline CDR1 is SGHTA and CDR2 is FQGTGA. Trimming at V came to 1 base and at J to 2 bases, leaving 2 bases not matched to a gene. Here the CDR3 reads CASSLIGLAGNTGELFF. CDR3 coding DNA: TGTGCCAGCAGCTTAATAGGACTAGCGGGAAACACCGGGGAGCTGTTTTTT.

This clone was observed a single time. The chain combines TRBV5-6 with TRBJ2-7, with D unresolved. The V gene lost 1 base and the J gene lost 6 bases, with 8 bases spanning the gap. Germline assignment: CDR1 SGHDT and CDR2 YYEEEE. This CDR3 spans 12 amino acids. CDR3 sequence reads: CASSLSRLEQYF. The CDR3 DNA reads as TGTGCCAGCAGCTTGAGCAGGCTCGAGCAGTACTTC.

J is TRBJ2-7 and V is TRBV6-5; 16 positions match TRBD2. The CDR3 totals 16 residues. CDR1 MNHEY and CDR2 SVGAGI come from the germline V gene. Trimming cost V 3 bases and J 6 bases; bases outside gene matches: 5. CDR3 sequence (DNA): TGTGCCAGCAGTTATGGGACTAGCGGGAGGGCGGGCGAGCAGTACTTC. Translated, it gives CASSYGTSGRAGEQYF.

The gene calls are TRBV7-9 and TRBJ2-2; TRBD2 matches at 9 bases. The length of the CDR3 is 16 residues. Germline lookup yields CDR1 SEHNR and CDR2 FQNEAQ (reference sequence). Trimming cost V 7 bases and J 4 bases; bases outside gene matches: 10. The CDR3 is CASTRSGLAVTGELFF. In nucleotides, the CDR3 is TGTGCCAGCACCCGATCGGGACTAGCAGTCACCGGGGAGCTGTTTTTT.

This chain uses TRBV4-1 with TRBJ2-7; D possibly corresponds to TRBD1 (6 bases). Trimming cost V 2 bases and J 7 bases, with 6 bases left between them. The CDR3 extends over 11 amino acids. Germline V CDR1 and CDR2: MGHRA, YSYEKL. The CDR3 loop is CASSQRGEQYF. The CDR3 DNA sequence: TGCGCCAGCAGCCAAAGGGGGGAGCAGTACTTC.

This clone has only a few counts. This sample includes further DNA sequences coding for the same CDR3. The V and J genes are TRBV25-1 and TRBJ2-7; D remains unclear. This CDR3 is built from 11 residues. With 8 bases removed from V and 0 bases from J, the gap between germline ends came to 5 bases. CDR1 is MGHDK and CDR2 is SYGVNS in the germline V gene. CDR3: CASSSSYEQYF. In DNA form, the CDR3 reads TGTGCCAGCTCCAGCTCCTACGAGCAGTACTTC.

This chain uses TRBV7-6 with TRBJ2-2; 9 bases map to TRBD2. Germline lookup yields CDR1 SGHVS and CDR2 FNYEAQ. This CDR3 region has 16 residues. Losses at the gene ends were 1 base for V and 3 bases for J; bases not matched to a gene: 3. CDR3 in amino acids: CASSLGTSAYTGELFF. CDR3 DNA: TGTGCCAGCAGCTTAGGGACTAGCGCCTACACCGGGGAGCTGTTTTTT.

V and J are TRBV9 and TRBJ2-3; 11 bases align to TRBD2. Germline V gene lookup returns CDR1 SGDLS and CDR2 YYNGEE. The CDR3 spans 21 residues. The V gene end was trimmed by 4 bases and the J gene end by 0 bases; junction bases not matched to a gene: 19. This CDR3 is CASSLHLRLAGPLGSTDTQYF. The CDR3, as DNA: TGTGCCAGCAGCCTTCATCTTCGACTAGCGGGGCCCCTAGGAAGCACAGATACGCAGTATTTT. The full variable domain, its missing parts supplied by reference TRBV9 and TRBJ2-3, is DSGVTQTPKHLITATGQRVTLRCSPRSGDLSVYWYQQSLDQGLQFLIQYYNGEERAKGNILERFSAQQFPDLHSELNLSSLELGDSALYFCASSLHLRLAGPLGSTDTQYFGPGTRLTVL.

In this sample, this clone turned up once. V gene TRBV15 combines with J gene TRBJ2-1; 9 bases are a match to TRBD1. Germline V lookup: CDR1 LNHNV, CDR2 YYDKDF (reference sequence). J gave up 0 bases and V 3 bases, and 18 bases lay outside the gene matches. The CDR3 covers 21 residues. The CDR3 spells CATSSPVGTGIGQSSYNEQFF. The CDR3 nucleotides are TGTGCCACCAGCAGCCCCGTAGGGACAGGGATCGGGCAAAGCTCCTACAATGAGCAGTTCTTC.

The CDR3 nucleotides read TGTGCCACCAGCAGAGATAGCAGGGGGGACTATGGCTACACCTTC. This translates into CATSRDSRGDYGYTF. V gene TRBV15 combines with J gene TRBJ1-2; 7 bases match TRBD1. Germline loops: CDR1 LNHNV, CDR2 YYDKDF (reference sequence). The length of the CDR3 is 15 residues. Trimming cost V 0 bases and J 3 bases; bases outside gene matches: 4.

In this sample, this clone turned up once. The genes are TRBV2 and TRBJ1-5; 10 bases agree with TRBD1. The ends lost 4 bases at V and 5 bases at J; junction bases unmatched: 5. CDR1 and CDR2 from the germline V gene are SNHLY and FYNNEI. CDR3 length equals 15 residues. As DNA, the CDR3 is TGTGCCAGCAGTGCAGACAGGGGGCGGTATCAGCCCCAGCATTTT. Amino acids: CASSADRGRYQPQHF.

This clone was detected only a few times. CDR3 bases: TGTGCCAGCAGCCAAGCTGAGACAGGGGGGAATGAAAAACTGTTTTTT. Protein: CASSQAETGGNEKLFF. The gene calls are TRBV7-9 and TRBJ1-4; 9 nucleotides line up with TRBD1. Germline trimming cut 5 bases from V and 5 bases from J; bases unmatched to any gene: 9. The CDR3 runs 16 residues. Germline V gene lookup returns CDR1 SEHNR and CDR2 FQNEAQ (reference sequence).

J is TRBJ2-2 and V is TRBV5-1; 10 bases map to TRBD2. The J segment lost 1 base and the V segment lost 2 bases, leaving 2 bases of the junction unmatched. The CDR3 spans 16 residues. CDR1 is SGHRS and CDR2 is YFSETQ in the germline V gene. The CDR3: CASSFTSGVNTGELFF. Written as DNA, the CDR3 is TGCGCCAGCAGCTTTACTAGCGGGGTGAACACCGGGGAGCTGTTTTTT.

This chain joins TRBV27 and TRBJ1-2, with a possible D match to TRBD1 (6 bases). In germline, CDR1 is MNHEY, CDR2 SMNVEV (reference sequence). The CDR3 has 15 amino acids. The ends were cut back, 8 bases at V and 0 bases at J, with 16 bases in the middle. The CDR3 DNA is TGTGCCAGCGCAACTCCGGGACAACCTAACTATGGCTACACCTTC. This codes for CASATPGQPNYGYTF.